This entry describes one T cell receptor beta chain. Its antigen is as yet unknown. Possible read error: a much larger clone is one base away. The CDR3 regions of TCR beta were amplified from RNA transcripts. First-round RT-PCR of the TCR CDR3 relied on the HTBI primer set. TCRdb analysed the multiplex PCR reads with MiXCR anew, one entry per CDR3 protein. The data hold 350,000 to 450,000 distinct CDR3 sequences, with roughly 13% observed a single time. The sample originates from a study of T cells in Graves' hyperthyroidism and ophthalmopathy. General study findings and limits: The majority of expanded thyroid clonotypes above 0.001 also appeared in blood. Progression to ophthalmopathy was predicted a median of roughly seven months early.

With duration under 3 months, ophthalmopathy was active: Clinical Activity Score at least 3, NOSPECS at least 4. Germline assignment: CDR1 GTSNPN and CDR2 SVGIG (reference sequence). This CDR3 comprises 15 residues. With 4 bases removed from V and 8 bases from J, the gap between germline ends came to 18 bases. The sequencing input was blood. This sequence joins TRBV30 and TRBJ1-6; D may be TRBD1 (5 bases). This TCR came from a middle-aged man with Graves' ophthalmopathy. This chain's CDR3 is CAWTSRAGKDSPLHF. CDR3 sequence (DNA): TGTGCCTGGACCTCAAGGGCAGGGAAGGATTCACCCCTCCACTTT.